The sequence of this T cell receptor (beta chain) was determined in a study of shared clonotypes between healthy human individuals. Over several immunoSEQ plates, each subset's genomic DNA was distributed in even portions. Per the study methods: ImmunoSEQ yielded junction-only sequences lacking quality scores, so filtering differed. Repertoires were generated with immunoSEQ multiplex PCR, while TCRdb's copy carries only in-frame clones and drops some. Clonal size and the V and J genes are those of that table, whereas D and trimming came from the DNA. The data show about 2,500,000 clones, approximately 94% seen once. The CDR3 runs 13 residues. V lost 5 bases, J lost 0 bases, and 8 bases lay in between. Looked up from germline, CDR1 is MGHDK and CDR2 is SYGVNS.

The chain employs TRBV25-1 and TRBJ2-7; a possible D gene is TRBD1 (6 bases). The TCR sequence derives from a man in his late teens or twenties in good health. Material for sequencing was naive CD4+ T cells sorted from blood. Subset reported: CD45RA+ positively selected. CDR3 DNA sequence: TGTGCCAGCAGTAGGGACAACTCCTACGAGCAGTACTTC. It specifies CASSRDNSYEQYF.